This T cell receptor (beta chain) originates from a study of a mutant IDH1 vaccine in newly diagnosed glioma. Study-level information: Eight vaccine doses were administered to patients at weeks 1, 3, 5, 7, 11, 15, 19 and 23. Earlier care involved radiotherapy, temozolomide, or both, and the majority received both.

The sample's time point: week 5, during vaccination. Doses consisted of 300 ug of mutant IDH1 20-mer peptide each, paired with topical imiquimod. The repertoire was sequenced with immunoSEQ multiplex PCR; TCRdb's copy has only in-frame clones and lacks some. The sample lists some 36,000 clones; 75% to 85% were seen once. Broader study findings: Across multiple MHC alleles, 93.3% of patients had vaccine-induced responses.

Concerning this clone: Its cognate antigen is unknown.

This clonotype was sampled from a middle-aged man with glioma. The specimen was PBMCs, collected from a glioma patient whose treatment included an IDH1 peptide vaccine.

The CDR3 here is CASSLRGTDTQYF. The CDR3 DNA follows: TGTGCCAGCAGCTTACGGGGCACAGATACGCAGTATTTT. The rearrangement links TRBV5-4 to TRBJ2-3; D is unclear. Trimming removed 2 bases from V and 1 base from J, with 5 bases in between. The CDR3 spans 13 residues. Looked up from germline, CDR1 is SGHNT and CDR2 is YYREEE (reference sequence).